This note documents a single T cell receptor beta chain sequence. The antigen remains undetermined. This entry comes from a study of CD8+CD57+ T cells in acquired aplastic anemia. Turning to the study itself: Across the sorted CD4+ and CD8+ cells, DNA amounts averaged about 3 ug.

The template for TCR beta VDJ and CDR3 sequence profiling was genomic DNA. From the reads, TCRdb called clonotypes with MiXCR, one entry per CDR3 protein. The repertoire holds 150,000 to 200,000 distinct CDR3 sequences, with roughly 50% as singletons. Study findings and constraints: In common between the patients and the controls were more than 25 CD8+ CDR3 sequences.

The authors sequenced patients whose flow cytometry had shown CD8+CD57+ cell expansion. Acquired aplastic anemia of severe grade affected all patients. CDR1 and CDR2 (germline): ENHRY, SYGVKD. Trimming left V 0 bases short and J 11 bases short, with 11 bases between. This CDR3 spans 12 amino acids. This chain uses TRBV10-3 with TRBJ2-7; D uncertain. Sequencing input: sorted CD4+, CD8+, or CD8+CD57+ T cells (not recorded which) from PBMCs. This sequence originates from a human donor with aplastic anemia. The CDR3 is CAISESSGEKYF. CDR3 nucleotides: TGTGCCATCAGTGAGTCTTCAGGTGAGAAGTACTTC.